Listed below are T cell receptor beta chains from one sample, sequenced in a study of post-analysis software for immune sequencing data. TCRdb called the PCR reads again in MiXCR, with one record for every CDR3 protein. In the table there are fewer than 850,000 distinct CDR3 sequences, 30% of which are singletons. The sequencing sample was made of blood. These receptors all stem from a girl aged 5-17 years with multiple sclerosis. Each CDR3 is given with its conserved first and last residue. The D gene is left open where the match is weak. Rows may omit the clone size; those that give it use once, few, many or a size class.

j_call v_call cdr3_length d_call clone_size cdr3_nt cdr3_aa
TRBJ1-4 TRBV7-2 15 . . TGTGCCAGCAGCTCTCACGGTACTGATCATGAAAAACTGTTTTTT CASSSHGTDHEKLFF
TRBJ2-1 TRBV6-2/TRBV6-3 12 . many TGTGCCAGCAGTTACTCTATCCGGGGGCAGTTCTTC CASSYSIRGQFF
TRBJ2-1 TRBV4-3 19 TRBD2 few TGCGCCAGCAGCCAAAGCCCTAGCGGGAGGGCCGCACCCTACAATGAGCAGTTCTTC CASSQSPSGRAAPYNEQFF
TRBJ2-7 TRBV28 15 . . TGTGCCGGCAGTTTAGGTACGCGCTCCTACAATGAGCAGTACTTC CAGSLGTRSYNEQYF
TRBJ2-1 TRBV15 13 . . TGTGCCACCGGCAGAGGATGGCGGTATGAGCAGTTCTTC CATGRGWRYEQFF
TRBJ1-2 TRBV12-3/TRBV12-4 16 TRBD1 few TGTGCCAGCAGTGGATACGGACAGGGGGCAAACTATGGCTACACCTTC CASSGYGQGANYGYTF
TRBJ2-1 TRBV6-6 15 . . TGTGCCAGCAGTCAATACCAGATCGGTGGGGAGACCCAGTTCTTC CASSQYQIGGETQFF
TRBJ2-3 TRBV5-1 15 . . TGCGCCAGCACTACCCGGGGGGCCGCAACAGATACGCAGTATTTT CASTTRGAATDTQYF
TRBJ2-1 TRBV5-1 16 TRBD1 many TGCGCCAGCAGCATGGCCCCGGGACAGGGATACAATGAGCAGTTCTTC CASSMAPGQGYNEQFF
TRBJ2-6 TRBV6-5 16 . few TGTGCCAGCAGTAAACCAACAGGGACTGGGGCCAACGTCCTGACTTTC CASSKPTGTGANVLTF
TRBJ1-6 TRBV5-1 14 TRBD1 . TGCGCCAGCAGGGACAGGGGAGATAATTCACCCCTCCACTTT CASRDRGDNSPLHF
TRBJ2-5 TRBV20-1 13 . few TGCAGTGCAACCTCGGAGGGCGGGGAGACCCAGTACTTC CSATSEGGETQYF
TRBJ1-2 TRBV29-1 12 TRBD1 . TGCAGTGCAGGGGGCGCAAACTATGGCTACACCTTC CSAGGANYGYTF
TRBJ2-3 TRBV20-1 17 TRBD1 . TGCAGTGCTAGACCATTGTCCGGGACAGGGGGAACAGATACGCAGTATTTT CSARPLSGTGGTDTQYF
TRBJ1-2 TRBV7-2 17 . few TGTGCCAGCAGCTTAGCGCGGTTAAAGCAGGGACACTATGGCTACACCTTC CASSLARLKQGHYGYTF
TRBJ2-1 TRBV6-5 16 TRBD2 few TGTGCCAGCAGCCCCATCGGACTAGCGGCAAACAATGAGCAGTTCTTC CASSPIGLAANNEQFF
TRBJ2-1 TRBV9 15 . few TGTGCCAGCAGCGAGAGCCCCACAGACCACAATGAGCAGTTCTTC CASSESPTDHNEQFF
TRBJ2-7 TRBV7-2 13 . . TGTGCCAGCAGTTTAAATCCGTGGGGCGAGCAGTACTTC CASSLNPWGEQYF
TRBJ2-5 TRBV5-1 16 . . TGCGCCAGCAGCTTGGTAGGACAGAGTATTTGGGAGACCCAGTACTTC CASSLVGQSIWETQYF
TRBJ1-2 TRBV12-3/TRBV12-4 15 TRBD1 . TGTGCCAGCAGTTTAGAGGAGGGGGCCTACTATGGCTACACCTTC CASSLEEGAYYGYTF
TRBJ1-5 TRBV12-3/TRBV12-4 15 . . TGTGCCAGCAGTACGACTTGGGGCACTTCCCAGCCCCAGCATTTT CASSTTWGTSQPQHF
TRBJ1-6 TRBV12-3/TRBV12-4 15 . . TGTGCCAGCAGTTTAGCGGCGGTAGGGCGGTCACCCCTCCACTTT CASSLAAVGRSPLHF
TRBJ2-1 TRBV18 15 . . TGTGCCAGCTCACCCGAGACGGAACCTTACAATGAGCAGTTCTTC CASSPETEPYNEQFF
TRBJ2-7 TRBV11-2 15 TRBD1 . TGTGCCAGCAGCACCCGACAGGGTACCTCCTACGAGCAGTACTTC CASSTRQGTSYEQYF
TRBJ2-1 TRBV4-1 17 TRBD2 . TGCGCCAGCAGCCAAGGTAGTGCGACTAGCGTGGGTCGGGGGCAGTTCTTC CASSQGSATSVGRGQFF
TRBJ2-1 TRBV3-1 16 . few TGTGCCAGCAGCCAAGATTATCAAATCGATGGCAATGAGCAGTTCTTC CASSQDYQIDGNEQFF
TRBJ2-3 TRBV6-4 15 TRBD1 few TGTGCCAGCCGAGTGCGGGACAGGGGATCAGATACGCAGTATTTT CASRVRDRGSDTQYF
TRBJ2-3 TRBV20-1 14 . . TGCAGTGCTAGAGGGACGGATTACACAGATACGCAGTATTTT CSARGTDYTDTQYF
TRBJ2-5 TRBV9 17 TRBD2 once TGTGCCAGCAGCCGCGGACTAGCGGGAGTTGGAAAAGAGACCCAGTACTTC CASSRGLAGVGKETQYF
TRBJ2-4 TRBV4-1 13 . few TGCGCCAGCAGCGAAATGGGGCTAAGCATTCAGTACTTC CASSEMGLSIQYF
TRBJ2-3 TRBV20-1 12 . many TGCAGTGCTAGAGTACCCCCAGATACGCAGTATTTT CSARVPPDTQYF
TRBJ2-3 TRBV11-2 18 . . TGTGCCAGCAGCTTGAGACCCTTGGCGAGACTCGGCACAGATACGCAGTATTTT CASSLRPLARLGTDTQYF
TRBJ2-1 TRBV12-3/TRBV12-4 15 TRBD1 few TGTGCCAGCACCTGGAGTCAGGGGGCTTGGAATGAGCAGTTCTTC CASTWSQGAWNEQFF
TRBJ1-1 TRBV10-2 13 . . TGCGCCAGCATTGGGCCTATGAACACTGAAGCTTTCTTT CASIGPMNTEAFF
TRBJ2-1 TRBV7-6 17 TRBD2 . TGTGCCAGCAGCCCCTTTGGCGGGGGTCGGGTTTGGAATGAGCAGTTCTTC CASSPFGGGRVWNEQFF
TRBJ1-2 TRBV27 16 TRBD1 . TGTGCCAGCAGTCAAGGGACAGCACCCCAACCCTATGGCTACACCTTC CASSQGTAPQPYGYTF
TRBJ2-5 TRBV27 16 TRBD1 once TGTGCCAGCAGTCAAGAACCGACAGGGCGAAGCGAGACCCAGTACTTC CASSQEPTGRSETQYF
TRBJ1-2 TRBV2 12 . . TGTGCCAGCAGTACCTACCCTGGGGGCTACACCTTC CASSTYPGGYTF
TRBJ1-1 TRBV7-9 11 . . TGTGCCAGCAGCCGGACGGTTGAAGCTTTCTTT CASSRTVEAFF
TRBJ2-1 TRBV5-1 13 . . TGCGCCAGCAGCTTGGAGGGGAGGAATGAGCAGTTCTTC CASSLEGRNEQFF
TRBJ1-2 TRBV5-6 13 . . TGTGCCAGCAGTTCCGACACCCGCTATGGCTACACCTTC CASSSDTRYGYTF
TRBJ2-3 TRBV13 15 TRBD1 few TGTGCCAGCAGGACGGACAGGGGGCAAGCAGATACGCAGTATTTT CASRTDRGQADTQYF
TRBJ2-4 TRBV6-2/TRBV6-3 15 TRBD2 few TGTGCCAGCAGTTACTCGAATGCGGGAGAAAACATTCAGTACTTC CASSYSNAGENIQYF
TRBJ2-7 TRBV6-5 13 . many TGTGCCAGCACGCAACGGGGGCGGTACGAGCAGTACTTC CASTQRGRYEQYF
TRBJ1-5 TRBV6-2/TRBV6-3 11 . . TGTGCCAGCAGCGGGATTAAGGCCCAGCATTTT CASSGIKAQHF
TRBJ2-2 TRBV12-3/TRBV12-4 12 . . TGTGCCAGCAGTAACGGGTGGGGGGAGCTGTTTTTT CASSNGWGELFF
TRBJ2-3 TRBV28 16 . few TGTGCCAGCAGTTTTGGGCTAGCACCCTTTACAGATACGCAGTATTTT CASSFGLAPFTDTQYF
TRBJ2-3 TRBV6-1 14 TRBD2 . TGTGCCAGCGGGATAGCGGGGGGAACAGATACGCAGTATTTT CASGIAGGTDTQYF
TRBJ1-2 TRBV7-6 16 . . TGTGCCAGCAGCCCGGCGGGACCGCCAAGCAACTATGGCTACACCTTC CASSPAGPPSNYGYTF
TRBJ1-5 TRBV6-2/TRBV6-3 13 . few TGTGCCAGCAGCGCATATAGCAATCAGCCCCAGCATTTT CASSAYSNQPQHF
TRBJ2-3 TRBV27 16 TRBD1 . TGTGCCAGCAGTTGGGGGACAGGGGGCGCACCGGATACGCAGTATTTT CASSWGTGGAPDTQYF
TRBJ2-1 TRBV4-3 16 TRBD2 . TGCGCCAGCAGCCAAGGTCGCGGGGGAGGACCAGGGGAGCAGTTCTTC CASSQGRGGGPGEQFF
TRBJ1-5 TRBV6-1 14 . . TGTGCCAGCAATCCGGGATACGGCAATCAGCCCCAGCATTTT CASNPGYGNQPQHF
TRBJ1-1 TRBV2 13 . . TGTACCAGCACCCTGACACTTAACACTGAAGCTTTCTTT CTSTLTLNTEAFF
TRBJ1-6 TRBV28 17 . few TGTGCCAGCAGTTCCCACTTAGTCGGACCCTATAATTCACCCCTCCACTTT CASSSHLVGPYNSPLHF
TRBJ2-6 TRBV5-6 15 . many TGTGCCAGCAGCTCGGCAGGGGCTGGGGCCAACGTCCTGACTTTC CASSSAGAGANVLTF
TRBJ1-5 TRBV21-1 17 . . TGTGCCAGCAGCAACTCCCCCAGGGCGGGAGGCGATCAGCCCCAGCATTTT CASSNSPRAGGDQPQHF
TRBJ1-1 TRBV6-5 12 TRBD1 . TGTGTTAGTGGGGACAGCCGGGAAGAAGCTTTCTTT CVSGDSREEAFF
TRBJ2-3 TRBV7-7 14 TRBD2 . TGTGCCAGCAGCCAACGACTAGCGGGAGGTACGCAGTATTTT CASSQRLAGGTQYF
TRBJ2-1 TRBV20-1 14 . once TGCAGTGCTAGAGGTTTAGCGGTAAACAATGAGCAGTTCTTC CSARGLAVNNEQFF